This T cell receptor beta chain was captured in a study of Ad26.COV2.S vaccination and SARS-CoV-2 variants. Study-level information: Intramuscularly, Ad26.COV2.S was given either once or twice, 56 days apart.

Study outcomes and limitations: Comparable non-spike TCR breadth was observed in vaccine and placebo recipients. Vaccinees showed greater spike-specific TCR breadth than placebo recipients.

The data were produced by immunoSEQ multiplex PCR, yet TCRdb's version contains in-frame clones alone and is incomplete. This table has around 450,000 clones, around 90% appearing once. Treatment given: roughly 20 received Ad26.COV2.S at low or high dose, single or two shots; roughly 5 received placebo; per-sample allocation not given. Collection of samples fell on day 63 after the first vaccine or placebo injection. Ad26.COV2.S expressed prefusion-stabilized spike from the original Wuhan strain. In the case of this clone: Its antigen remains unknown.

The CDR3 extends over 11 amino acids. Trimming removed 4 bases from V and 5 bases from J, with 5 bases in between. Germline CDR1 reads SNHLY; CDR2 reads FYNNEI. The chain couples TRBV2 to TRBJ2-5; D gene uncertain. The specimen was peripheral blood, collected in a trial of Ad26.COV2.S vaccine versus placebo. The origin of this receptor is a person aged 18-60 years who received the Ad26.COV2.S COVID-19 vaccine or a placebo. The CDR3 sequence is CASSGWETQYF. The CDR3 DNA reads TGTGCCAGCAGTGGATGGGAGACCCAGTACTTC.